One T cell receptor beta chain is described in this entry. The CDR3 sequence is 18 residues long. Germline V gene data show CDR1 as LGHDT and CDR2 as YNNKEL (reference sequence). The junction had 11 bases not matched to a gene; V was cut back by 0 bases and J by 3 bases. Authors' methods: Reference gene primers were amplified, and this amplification served to estimate nucleated cell counts. Clones were read by immunoSEQ multiplex PCR, and TCRdb kept only the in-frame ones, dropping some. That table is the source of V, J and clone size, and D and trimming were worked out from the DNA. The table shows some 380,000 clones, with 90% occurring only once. This specimen belongs to a study of blood T cell repertoires in COVID-19. As for the study in general: Acute-phase and convalescent COVID-19 samples originated in the United States, Italy and Spain. PBMCs, B-cell-depleted T cells, or T cells provided the cDNA or gDNA that made up the material.

This receptor was taken from a young man with active or convalescent COVID-19. The sample comprised peripheral blood. V usage is TRBV3-1 (or the pseudogene TRBV3-2) and J usage is TRBJ2-3; TRBD2 matches 8 bases. The CDR3 nucleotides are TGTGCCAGCAGCCAAGATCACCCTCCGGGAGGGCCGACAGATACGCAGTATTTT. This gives the protein CASSQDHPPGGPTDTQYF.